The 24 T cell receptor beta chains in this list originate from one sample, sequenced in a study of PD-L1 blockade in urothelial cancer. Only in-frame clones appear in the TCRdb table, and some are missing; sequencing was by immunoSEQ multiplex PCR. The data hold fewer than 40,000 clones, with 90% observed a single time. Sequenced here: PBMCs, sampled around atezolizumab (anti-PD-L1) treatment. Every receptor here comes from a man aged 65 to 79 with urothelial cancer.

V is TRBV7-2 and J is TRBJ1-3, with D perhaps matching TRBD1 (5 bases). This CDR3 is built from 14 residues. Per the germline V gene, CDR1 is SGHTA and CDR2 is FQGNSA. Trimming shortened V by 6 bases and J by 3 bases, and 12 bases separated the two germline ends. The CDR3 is CASRYRTDGNTIYF. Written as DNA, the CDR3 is TGTGCCAGCAGGTACAGGACGGATGGAAACACCATATATTTT. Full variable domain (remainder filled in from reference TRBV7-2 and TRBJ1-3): GAGVSQSPSNKVTEKGKDVELRCDPISGHTALYWYRQSLGQGLEFLIYFQGNSAPDKSGLPSDRFSAERTGGSVSTLTIQRTQQEDSAVYLCASRYRTDGNTIYFGEGSWLTVV.

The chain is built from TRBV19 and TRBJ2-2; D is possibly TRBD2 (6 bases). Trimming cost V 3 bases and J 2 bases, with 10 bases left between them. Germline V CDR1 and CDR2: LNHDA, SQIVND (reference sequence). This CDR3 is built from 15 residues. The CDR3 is CASSIASVNTGELFF. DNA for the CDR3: TGTGCCAGTAGTATCGCTAGCGTAAACACCGGGGAGCTGTTTTTT. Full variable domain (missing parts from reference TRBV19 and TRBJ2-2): DGGITQSPKYLFRKEGQNVTLSCEQNLNHDAMYWYRQDPGQGLRLIYYSQIVNDFQKGDIAEGYSVSREKKESFPLTVTSAQKNPTAFYLCASSIASVNTGELFFGEGSRLTVL.

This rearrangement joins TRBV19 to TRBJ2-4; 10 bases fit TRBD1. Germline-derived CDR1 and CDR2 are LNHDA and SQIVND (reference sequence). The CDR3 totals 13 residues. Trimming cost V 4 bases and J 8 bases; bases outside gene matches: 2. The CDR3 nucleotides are TGTGCCAGTAGTAGGGACAGGGGAGACATTCAGTACTTC. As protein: CASSRDRGDIQYF.

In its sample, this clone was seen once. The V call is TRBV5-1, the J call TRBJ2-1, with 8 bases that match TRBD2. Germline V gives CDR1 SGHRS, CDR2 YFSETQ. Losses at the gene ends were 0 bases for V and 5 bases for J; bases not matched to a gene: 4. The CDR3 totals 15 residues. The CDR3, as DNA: TGCGCCAGCAGCTTGGGAGCGGGAGCCAACAATGAGCAGTTCTTC. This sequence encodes CASSLGAGANNEQFF.

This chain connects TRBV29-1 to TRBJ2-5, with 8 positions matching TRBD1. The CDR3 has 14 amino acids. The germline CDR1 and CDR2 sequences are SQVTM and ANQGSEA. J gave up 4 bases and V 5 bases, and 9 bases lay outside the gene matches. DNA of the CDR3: TGCAGCGTTCACATGGGGCAGGGGGCAGAGACCCAGTACTTC. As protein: CSVHMGQGAETQYF.

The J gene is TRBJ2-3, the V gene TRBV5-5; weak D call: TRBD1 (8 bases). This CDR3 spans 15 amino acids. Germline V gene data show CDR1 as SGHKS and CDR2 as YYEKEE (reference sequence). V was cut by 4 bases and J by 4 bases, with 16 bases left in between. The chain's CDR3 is CASSPGGLAADTQYF. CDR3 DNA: TGTGCCAGCAGCCCAGGGGGCCTAGCGGCAGATACGCAGTATTTT.

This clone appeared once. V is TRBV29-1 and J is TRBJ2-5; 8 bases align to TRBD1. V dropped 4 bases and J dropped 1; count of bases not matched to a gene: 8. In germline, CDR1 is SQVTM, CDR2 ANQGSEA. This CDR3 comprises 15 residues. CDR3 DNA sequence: TGCAGCGTTGCCCTGACAGGGGCCTTCCAAGAGACCCAGTACTTC. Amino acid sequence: CSVALTGAFQETQYF.

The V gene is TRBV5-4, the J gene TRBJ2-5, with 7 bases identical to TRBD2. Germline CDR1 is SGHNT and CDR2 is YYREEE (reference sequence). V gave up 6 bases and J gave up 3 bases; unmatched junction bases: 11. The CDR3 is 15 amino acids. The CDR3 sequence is CASNLLDAGEETQYF. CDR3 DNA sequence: TGTGCCAGCAACCTCTTGGACGCGGGAGAAGAGACCCAGTACTTC.

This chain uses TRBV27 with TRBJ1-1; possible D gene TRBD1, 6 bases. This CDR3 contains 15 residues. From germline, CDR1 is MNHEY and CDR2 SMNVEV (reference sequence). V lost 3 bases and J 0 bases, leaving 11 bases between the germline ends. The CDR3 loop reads CASSLGAAMNTEAFF. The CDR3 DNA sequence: TGTGCCAGCAGTTTGGGGGCAGCCATGAACACTGAAGCTTTCTTT.

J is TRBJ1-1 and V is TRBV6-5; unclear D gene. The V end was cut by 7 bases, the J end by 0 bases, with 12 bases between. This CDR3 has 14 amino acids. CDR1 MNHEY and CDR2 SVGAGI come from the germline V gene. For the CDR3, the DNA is TGTGCCAGCACTAACGGGGAGGTGAACACTGAAGCTTTCTTT. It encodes CASTNGEVNTEAFF.

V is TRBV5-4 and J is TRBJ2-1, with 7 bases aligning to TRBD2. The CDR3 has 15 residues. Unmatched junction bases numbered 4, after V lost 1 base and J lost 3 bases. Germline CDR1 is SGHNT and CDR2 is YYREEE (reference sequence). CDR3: CASSLRSSGYNEQFF. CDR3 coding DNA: TGTGCCAGCAGCTTGAGGTCTAGCGGCTACAATGAGCAGTTCTTC.

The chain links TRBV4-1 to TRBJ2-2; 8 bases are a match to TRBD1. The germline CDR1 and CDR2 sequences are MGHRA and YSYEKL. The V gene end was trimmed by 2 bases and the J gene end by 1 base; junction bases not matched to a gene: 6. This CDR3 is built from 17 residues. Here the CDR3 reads CASSQFPGTGNTGELFF. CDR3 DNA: TGCGCCAGCAGCCAATTTCCCGGGACAGGGAACACCGGGGAGCTGTTTTTT.

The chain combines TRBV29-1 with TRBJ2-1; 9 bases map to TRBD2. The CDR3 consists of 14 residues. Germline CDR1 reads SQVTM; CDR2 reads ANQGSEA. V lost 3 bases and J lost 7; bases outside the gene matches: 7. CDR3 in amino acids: CSVDLAGILNEQFF. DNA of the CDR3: TGCAGCGTTGATCTAGCGGGAATCTTGAATGAGCAGTTCTTC.

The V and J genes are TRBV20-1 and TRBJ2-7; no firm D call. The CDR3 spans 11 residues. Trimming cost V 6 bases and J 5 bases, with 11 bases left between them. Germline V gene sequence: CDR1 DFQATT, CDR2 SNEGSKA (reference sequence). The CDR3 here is CSASHHDEQYF. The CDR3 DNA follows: TGCAGTGCCTCACACCACGACGAGCAGTACTTC.

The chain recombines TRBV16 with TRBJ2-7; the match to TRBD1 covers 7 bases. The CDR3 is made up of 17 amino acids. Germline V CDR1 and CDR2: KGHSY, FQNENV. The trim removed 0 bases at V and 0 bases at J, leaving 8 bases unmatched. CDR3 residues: CASSQSSTGTFSYEQYF. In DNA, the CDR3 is TGTGCCAGCAGCCAATCCTCGACAGGGACCTTCTCCTACGAGCAGTACTTC.

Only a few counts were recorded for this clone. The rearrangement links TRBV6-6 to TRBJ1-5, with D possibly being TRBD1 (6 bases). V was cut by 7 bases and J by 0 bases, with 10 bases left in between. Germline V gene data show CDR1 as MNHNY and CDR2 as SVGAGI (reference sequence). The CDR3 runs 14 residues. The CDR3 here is CASNRAGSNQPQHF. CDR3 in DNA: TGTGCCAGCAACAGGGCGGGTAGCAATCAGCCCCAGCATTTT.

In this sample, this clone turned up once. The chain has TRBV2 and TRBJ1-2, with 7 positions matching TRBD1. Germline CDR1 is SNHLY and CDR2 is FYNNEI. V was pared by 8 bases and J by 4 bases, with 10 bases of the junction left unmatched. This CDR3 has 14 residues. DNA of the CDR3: TGTGCCAGCGAAGGGGGCGGGTTTGGCTATGGCTACACCTTC. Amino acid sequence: CASEGGGFGYGYTF. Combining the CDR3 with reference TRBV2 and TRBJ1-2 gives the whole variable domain EPEVTQTPSHQVTQMGQEVILRCVPISNHLYFYWYRQILGQKVEFLVSFYNNEISEKSEIFDDQFSVERPDGSNFTLKIRSTKLEDSAMYFCASEGGGFGYGYTFGSGTRLTVV.

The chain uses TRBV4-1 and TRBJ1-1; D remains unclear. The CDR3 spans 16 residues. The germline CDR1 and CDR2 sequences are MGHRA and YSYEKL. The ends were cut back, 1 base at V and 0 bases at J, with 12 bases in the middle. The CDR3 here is CASSQGPFGMNTEAFF. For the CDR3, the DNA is TGCGCCAGCAGCCAAGGACCCTTCGGGATGAACACTGAAGCTTTCTTT.

The CDR3 nucleotides read TGTGCCAGCAGCTTAGGGTCGGCCGACACCGAAAGAAAGAATGAGCAGTTCTTC. This encodes CASSLGSADTERKNEQFF. The chain employs TRBV7-2 and TRBJ2-1; D is unclear. CDR3 size: 18 residues. Trimming took off 1 base at V and 7 bases at J, with 23 bases between the two ends. CDR1 is SGHTA, CDR2 FQGNSA, per germline.

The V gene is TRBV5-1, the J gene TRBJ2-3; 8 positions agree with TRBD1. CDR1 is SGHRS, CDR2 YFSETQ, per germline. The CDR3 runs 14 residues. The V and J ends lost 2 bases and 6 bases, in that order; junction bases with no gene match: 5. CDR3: CASSLDRTGDTQYF. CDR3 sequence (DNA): TGCGCCAGCAGCTTAGACAGGACAGGGGATACGCAGTATTTT.

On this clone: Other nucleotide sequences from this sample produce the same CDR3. The CDR3 loop reads CASSLGLAGAGETQYF. The DNA for the CDR3 is TGTGCCAGCAGCTTAGGACTAGCGGGAGCGGGGGAGACCCAGTACTTC. The chain links TRBV7-6 to TRBJ2-5; 12 bases fit TRBD2. The CDR3 length is 16 residues. Trimming took 1 base from V and 5 from J; bases not matched to a gene: 5. Germline V gene sequence: CDR1 SGHVS, CDR2 FNYEAQ. Variable domain in full (rest from reference TRBV7-6 and TRBJ2-5): GAGVSQSPRYKVTKRGQDVALRCDPISGHVSLYWYRQALGQGPEFLTYFNYEAQQDKSGLPNDRFSAERPEGSISTLTIQRTEQRDSAMYRCASSLGLAGAGETQYFGPGTRLLVL.

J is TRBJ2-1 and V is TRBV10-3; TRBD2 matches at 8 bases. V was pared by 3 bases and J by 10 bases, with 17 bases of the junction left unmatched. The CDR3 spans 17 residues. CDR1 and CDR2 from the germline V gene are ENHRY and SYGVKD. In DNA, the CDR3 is TGTGCCATCAGTGAAGGGGGTAGCGGGATCCCTCGGCGGGAGCAGTTCTTC. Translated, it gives CAISEGGSGIPRREQFF.

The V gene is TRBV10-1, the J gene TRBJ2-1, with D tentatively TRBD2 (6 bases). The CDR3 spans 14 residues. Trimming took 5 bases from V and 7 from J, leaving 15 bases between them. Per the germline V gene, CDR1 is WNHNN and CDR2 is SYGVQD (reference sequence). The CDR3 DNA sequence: TGCGCCAGCAGTTCGGGAGAGGAGGGTAATGAGCAGTTCTTC. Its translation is CASSSGEEGNEQFF.

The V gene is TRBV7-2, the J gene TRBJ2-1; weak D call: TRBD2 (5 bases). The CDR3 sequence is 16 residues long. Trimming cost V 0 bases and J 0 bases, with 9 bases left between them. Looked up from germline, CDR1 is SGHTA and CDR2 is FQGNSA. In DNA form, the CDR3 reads TGTGCCAGCAGCTTAGCTCTCCTAGCCTCCTACAATGAGCAGTTCTTC. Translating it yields CASSLALLASYNEQFF. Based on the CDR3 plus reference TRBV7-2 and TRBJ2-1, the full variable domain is GAGVSQSPSNKVTEKGKDVELRCDPISGHTALYWYRQSLGQGLEFLIYFQGNSAPDKSGLPSDRFSAERTGGSVSTLTIQRTQQEDSAVYLCASSLALLASYNEQFFGPGTRLTVL.